Listed below are T cell receptor beta chains from one sample, sequenced in a study of blood T cell repertoires in COVID-19. Repertoires were generated with immunoSEQ multiplex PCR, while TCRdb's copy carries only in-frame clones and drops some. The sample shows about 300,000 clones, about nine tenths of them seen only once. The specimen was peripheral blood. The receptors stem from a woman under 40 who had recovered from COVID-19. CDR3s include the opening cysteine and the closing phenylalanine or tryptophan. The order of the fields is CDR3 DNA, CDR3 protein, D gene, clone size, V gene, J gene. The D gene is left open where the match is weak. Rows may omit the clone size; those that give it use once, few, many or a size class.

CDR3nt: TGTGCCAGCAGGGCCGGGGGGTCCTACAATGAGCAGTTCTTC; CDR3aa: CASRAGGSYNEQFF; d_gene: TRBD2; abundance: .; v_gene: TRBV6-5; j_gene: TRBJ2-1
CDR3nt: TGTGCCATCAGTGAGTTCGCCGGACAGAGGAATTCACCCCTCCACTTT; CDR3aa: CAISEFAGQRNSPLHF; d_gene: .; abundance: .; v_gene: TRBV10-3; j_gene: TRBJ1-6
CDR3nt: TGTGCCCGCTCCTCAGGGAACACCGGGGAGCTGTTTTTT; CDR3aa: CARSSGNTGELFF; d_gene: .; abundance: .; v_gene: TRBV6-4; j_gene: TRBJ2-2
CDR3nt: TGTGCCAGCAGTGCGCAGACTAGCGGGGGTTACAATGAGCAGTTCTTC; CDR3aa: CASSAQTSGGYNEQFF; d_gene: TRBD2; abundance: .; v_gene: TRBV28; j_gene: TRBJ2-1
CDR3nt: TGTGCCAGCCAAAAGGGGGGGCAGCGACCGTATGGCTACACCTTC; CDR3aa: CASQKGGQRPYGYTF; d_gene: .; abundance: few; v_gene: TRBV6-5; j_gene: TRBJ1-2
CDR3nt: TGTGCCAGCAGTTTACCCCCCGGACACGGTGGAAATCAGCCCCAGCATTTT; CDR3aa: CASSLPPGHGGNQPQHF; d_gene: .; abundance: .; v_gene: TRBV28; j_gene: TRBJ1-5
CDR3nt: TGTGCCACCGATGGGGGGGGAGCTTCCTACGAGCAGTACTTC; CDR3aa: CATDGGGASYEQYF; d_gene: TRBD2; abundance: .; v_gene: TRBV28; j_gene: TRBJ2-7
CDR3nt: TGTGCCAGCAGCTATGATAGTAACACTGAAGCTTTCTTT; CDR3aa: CASSYDSNTEAFF; d_gene: .; abundance: .; v_gene: TRBV7-9; j_gene: TRBJ1-1
CDR3nt: TGTGCCAGCAGCGCACCCGGACTAGCGGGTCTCAATGAGCAGTTCTTC; CDR3aa: CASSAPGLAGLNEQFF; d_gene: TRBD2; abundance: .; v_gene: TRBV9; j_gene: TRBJ2-1
CDR3nt: TGTGCCAGCACCCGTCGGGGGGCTAATGAAAAACTGTTTTTT; CDR3aa: CASTRRGANEKLFF; d_gene: .; abundance: few; v_gene: TRBV6-6; j_gene: TRBJ1-4
CDR3nt: TGTGCCAGCAGCCAAGATTGGGCAGGGGCTGAAAAACTGTTTTTT; CDR3aa: CASSQDWAGAEKLFF; d_gene: .; abundance: .; v_gene: TRBV4-2; j_gene: TRBJ1-4
CDR3nt: TGTGCCAGCAGCCACCTACGAGGGGATACGCAGTATTTT; CDR3aa: CASSHLRGDTQYF; d_gene: .; abundance: .; v_gene: TRBV4-2; j_gene: TRBJ2-3
CDR3nt: TGCAGCGTTGGGGGGACAGGAATGAACACTGAAGCTTTCTTT; CDR3aa: CSVGGTGMNTEAFF; d_gene: TRBD1; abundance: .; v_gene: TRBV29-1; j_gene: TRBJ1-1
CDR3nt: TGTGCCATCAGTGAGTCTGCGAGGGGGCTATATGGCTACACCTTC; CDR3aa: CAISESARGLYGYTF; d_gene: TRBD1; abundance: .; v_gene: TRBV10-3; j_gene: TRBJ1-2
CDR3nt: TGTGCCAGCACCCCTGGGGGGGGAGCTGGAAACACCATATATTTT; CDR3aa: CASTPGGGAGNTIYF; d_gene: .; abundance: many; v_gene: TRBV28; j_gene: TRBJ1-3
CDR3nt: TGTGCCAGCAGTTACTCGGGACAGGGAGACGAGCAGTACTTC; CDR3aa: CASSYSGQGDEQYF; d_gene: TRBD1; abundance: once; v_gene: TRBV6-5; j_gene: TRBJ2-7
CDR3nt: TGTGCCAGCAGTACCTCGGACAGGGTCTACACCGGGGAGCTGTTTTTT; CDR3aa: CASSTSDRVYTGELFF; d_gene: TRBD1; abundance: few; v_gene: TRBV28; j_gene: TRBJ2-2
CDR3nt: TGCGCCAGCAGCTTGACCCGAGCGGGGGGGCCTCAGAACACCGGGGAGCTGTTTTTT; CDR3aa: CASSLTRAGGPQNTGELFF; d_gene: TRBD2; abundance: .; v_gene: TRBV5-1; j_gene: TRBJ2-2
CDR3nt: TGCGCCAGCAGCTTTCAACAGGGGAACACTGAAGCTTTCTTT; CDR3aa: CASSFQQGNTEAFF; d_gene: .; abundance: .; v_gene: TRBV5-1; j_gene: TRBJ1-1
CDR3nt: TGTGCCAGCAGCCCTGGGGGTTTAGGCGGGGGCCCCTCCTACAATGAGCAGTTCTTC; CDR3aa: CASSPGGLGGGPSYNEQFF; d_gene: .; abundance: .; v_gene: TRBV9; j_gene: TRBJ2-1
CDR3nt: TGTGCCAGCAGCGCCCGACAGGGTGGGTCCTACGAGCAGTACTTC; CDR3aa: CASSARQGGSYEQYF; d_gene: TRBD1; abundance: .; v_gene: TRBV9; j_gene: TRBJ2-7
CDR3nt: TGTGCCAGCAGCTTAGAGGGAGGGGTCGGCTACACCTTC; CDR3aa: CASSLEGGVGYTF; d_gene: .; abundance: .; v_gene: TRBV7-9; j_gene: TRBJ1-2
CDR3nt: TGCGCCAGCAGCGATATAGAGAACACTGAAGCTTTCTTT; CDR3aa: CASSDIENTEAFF; d_gene: .; abundance: .; v_gene: TRBV4-1; j_gene: TRBJ1-1
CDR3nt: TGTGCCAGCAGCTTGCTAGCGGGGGGGCCCACAGATACGCAGTATTTT; CDR3aa: CASSLLAGGPTDTQYF; d_gene: TRBD2; abundance: .; v_gene: TRBV7-2; j_gene: TRBJ2-3
CDR3nt: TGTGCCAGCAGTGATTCGGGACAGGGAGGCGAGACCCAGTACTTC; CDR3aa: CASSDSGQGGETQYF; d_gene: TRBD1; abundance: .; v_gene: TRBV2; j_gene: TRBJ2-5
CDR3nt: TGTGCCAGCAGCGTAGGGTTTGCGGGGGGGCCCAATGAGCAGTTCTTC; CDR3aa: CASSVGFAGGPNEQFF; d_gene: TRBD2; abundance: .; v_gene: TRBV9; j_gene: TRBJ2-1
CDR3nt: TGTGCCAGCAGCTTGGGGGGGCGGGCGTCACCCCTCCACTTT; CDR3aa: CASSLGGRASPLHF; d_gene: .; abundance: .; v_gene: TRBV13; j_gene: TRBJ1-6
CDR3nt: TGTGCCTGGAGCCAGACGACAGGGAGGTACTTC; CDR3aa: CAWSQTTGRYF; d_gene: TRBD1; abundance: .; v_gene: TRBV30; j_gene: TRBJ2-7
CDR3nt: TGTGCCAGCAGCTTTACACAGGGGAACACTGAAGCTTTCTTT; CDR3aa: CASSFTQGNTEAFF; d_gene: .; abundance: .; v_gene: TRBV7-9; j_gene: TRBJ1-1
CDR3nt: TGTGCCAGCAGTGGAGGGACAGCCGAGCAGTACTTC; CDR3aa: CASSGGTAEQYF; d_gene: TRBD1; abundance: .; v_gene: TRBV2; j_gene: TRBJ2-7
CDR3nt: TGTGCCAGTAGTAGGGACAGGGACACCGGGGAGCTGTTTTTT; CDR3aa: CASSRDRDTGELFF; d_gene: TRBD1; abundance: .; v_gene: TRBV19; j_gene: TRBJ2-2
CDR3nt: TGTGCCAGCTCACAACCCCAGGTGAACACTGAAGCTTTCTTT; CDR3aa: CASSQPQVNTEAFF; d_gene: .; abundance: .; v_gene: TRBV18; j_gene: TRBJ1-1
CDR3nt: TGTGCCAGCAGCTTGCTACCGACTAGCGGGGGCTACAATGAGCAGTTCTTC; CDR3aa: CASSLLPTSGGYNEQFF; d_gene: TRBD2; abundance: .; v_gene: TRBV5-8; j_gene: TRBJ2-1
CDR3nt: TGTGCCGCGGGTTCCTACGAGCAGTACTTC; CDR3aa: CAAGSYEQYF; d_gene: .; abundance: .; v_gene: TRBV10-3; j_gene: TRBJ2-7
CDR3nt: TGTGCCAGCAGCTTTAACCGGGACAGGGACGAGCAGTACTTC; CDR3aa: CASSFNRDRDEQYF; d_gene: TRBD1; abundance: once; v_gene: TRBV5-4; j_gene: TRBJ2-7
CDR3nt: TGCGCCAGCAGCCTGGGACAGGGGAACTCTGGAAACACCATATATTTT; CDR3aa: CASSLGQGNSGNTIYF; d_gene: TRBD1; abundance: .; v_gene: TRBV5-1; j_gene: TRBJ1-3